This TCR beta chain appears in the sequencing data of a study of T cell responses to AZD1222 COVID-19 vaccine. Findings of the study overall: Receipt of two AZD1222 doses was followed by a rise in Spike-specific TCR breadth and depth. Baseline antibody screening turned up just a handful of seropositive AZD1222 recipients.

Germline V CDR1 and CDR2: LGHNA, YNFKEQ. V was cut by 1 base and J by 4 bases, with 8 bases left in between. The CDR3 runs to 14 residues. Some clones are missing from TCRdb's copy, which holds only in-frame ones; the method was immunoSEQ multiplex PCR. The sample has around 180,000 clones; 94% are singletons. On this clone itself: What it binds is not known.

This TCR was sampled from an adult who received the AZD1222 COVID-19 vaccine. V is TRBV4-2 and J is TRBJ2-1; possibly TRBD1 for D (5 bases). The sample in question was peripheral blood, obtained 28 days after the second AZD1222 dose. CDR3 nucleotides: TGTGCCAGCAGCCAAGCAGGGCTTTACAATGAGCAGTTCTTC. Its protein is CASSQAGLYNEQFF.